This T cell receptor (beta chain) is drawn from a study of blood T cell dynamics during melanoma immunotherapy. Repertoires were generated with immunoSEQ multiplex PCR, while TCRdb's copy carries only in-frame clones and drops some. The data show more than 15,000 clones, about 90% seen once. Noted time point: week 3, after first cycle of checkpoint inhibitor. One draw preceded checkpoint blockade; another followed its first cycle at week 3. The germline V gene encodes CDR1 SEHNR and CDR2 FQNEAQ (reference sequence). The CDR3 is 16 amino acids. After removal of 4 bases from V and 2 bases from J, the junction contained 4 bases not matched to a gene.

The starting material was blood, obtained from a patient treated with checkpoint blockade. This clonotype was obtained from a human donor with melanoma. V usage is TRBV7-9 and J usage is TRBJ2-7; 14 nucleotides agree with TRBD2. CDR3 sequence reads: CASSSSGLAGAYEQYF. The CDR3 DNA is TGTGCCAGCAGCTCCTCGGGACTAGCGGGGGCCTACGAGCAGTACTTC.